A selection of T cell receptor beta chains follows, all from one sample in a study of early T cells in non-severe SARS-CoV-2 infection. TCRdb ran MiXCR on the 5' RACE reads and lists one entry per CDR3 protein. The table records 90,000 to 130,000 distinct CDR3 sequences, roughly 12% of them present only once. This specimen consisted of whole blood, obtained at baseline. The source of these receptors is an adult who was a healthcare worker with PCR-confirmed SARS-CoV-2 infection or an uninfected control (not recorded which). The CDR3 runs from the conserved cysteine through the conserved F or W.

v_gene	j_gene	CDR3aa
TRBV9	TRBJ2-1	CASSKQGVPYNEQFF
TRBV5-5	TRBJ1-3	CASSFAPGNTIYF
TRBV29-1	TRBJ1-2	CSAQLTGNYGYTF
TRBV11-2	TRBJ1-2	CASSRQGGGGYTF
TRBV29-1	TRBJ2-5	CSVERPDREFETQYF
TRBV7-2	TRBJ2-3	CASSTRALATDTQYF
TRBV10-3	TRBJ2-2	CAISVSSAGELFF
TRBV9	TRBJ2-6	CASSSVLSGANVLTF
TRBV27	TRBJ2-3	CASSFVSNTDTQYF
TRBV18	TRBJ1-1	CASSPPGQGFGRAEAFF
TRBV2	TRBJ1-2	CASSERPENYGYTF
TRBV20-1	TRBJ2-7	CSASDSSVSYEQYF
TRBV27	TRBJ2-7	CASSLSLAAYEQYF